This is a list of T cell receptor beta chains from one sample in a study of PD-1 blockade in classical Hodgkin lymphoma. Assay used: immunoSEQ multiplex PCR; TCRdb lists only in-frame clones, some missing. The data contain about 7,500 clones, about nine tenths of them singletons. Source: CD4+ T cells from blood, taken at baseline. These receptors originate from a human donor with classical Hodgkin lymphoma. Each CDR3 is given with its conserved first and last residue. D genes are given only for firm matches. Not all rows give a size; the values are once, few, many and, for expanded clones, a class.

cdr3_nt: TGCGCCAGCAGCCCTGGCAACCCTTGGGGGAACACTGAAACTTTCTTT
cdr3_aa: CASSPGNPWGNTETFF
d_call: NA
clone_size: NA
v_call: TRBV5-1
j_call: TRBJ1-1

cdr3_nt: TGTGCCAGCAGAAACCCTGAGAGGGAGGGATTCACCGGGGAGCTGTTTTTT
cdr3_aa: CASRNPEREGFTGELFF
d_call: TRBD2
clone_size: NA
v_call: TRBV7-2
j_call: TRBJ2-2

cdr3_nt: TGTGCCAGCAGTGAAGAAACTATCCAGGGCCACCGCCCTTACGAGCAGTACTTC
cdr3_aa: CASSEETIQGHRPYEQYF
d_call: NA
clone_size: NA
v_call: TRBV2
j_call: TRBJ2-7

cdr3_nt: TGTGCCACCAGCAGAGATGCCAGCACCGGGGAGCTGTTTTTT
cdr3_aa: CATSRDASTGELFF
d_call: NA
clone_size: NA
v_call: TRBV15
j_call: TRBJ2-2

cdr3_nt: TGCGCCAGCAGCTTTCAGGACAGAAGGGGAGAGACCCAGTACTTC
cdr3_aa: CASSFQDRRGETQYF
d_call: NA
clone_size: NA
v_call: TRBV5-1
j_call: TRBJ2-5

cdr3_nt: TGTGCCAGCAGACGGGGCGGCTCTGGAAACACCATATATTTT
cdr3_aa: CASRRGGSGNTIYF
d_call: NA
clone_size: NA
v_call: TRBV6-5
j_call: TRBJ1-3

cdr3_nt: TGTGCCAGCAGCTCCTCGGGGTACAATGAGCAGTTCTTC
cdr3_aa: CASSSSGYNEQFF
d_call: NA
clone_size: once
v_call: TRBV7-6
j_call: TRBJ2-1

cdr3_nt: TGCGCCAGCACCTTAACCGGGACTAGCGGGAGACGGGGCCTGGGGGAGCAGTTCTTC
cdr3_aa: CASTLTGTSGRRGLGEQFF
d_call: TRBD2
clone_size: NA
v_call: TRBV5-1
j_call: TRBJ2-1

cdr3_nt: TGTGCCAGCAGCTTATTCGAGGGCGAGCAGTACTTC
cdr3_aa: CASSLFEGEQYF
d_call: NA
clone_size: once
v_call: TRBV7-2
j_call: TRBJ2-7

cdr3_nt: TGTGCCAGCAGCTTATCCGGAGGCTACGAGCAGTACTTC
cdr3_aa: CASSLSGGYEQYF
d_call: NA
clone_size: NA
v_call: TRBV7-3
j_call: TRBJ2-7

cdr3_nt: TGTGCCAGTTTCGACAGGACGGGCGAGCAGTACTTC
cdr3_aa: CASFDRTGEQYF
d_call: NA
clone_size: NA
v_call: TRBV19
j_call: TRBJ2-7

cdr3_nt: TGCGCCAGCAGTGACCCTACCTCTAGCGGGGGCTCCTACAATGAGCAGTTCTTC
cdr3_aa: CASSDPTSSGGSYNEQFF
d_call: TRBD2
clone_size: NA
v_call: TRBV10-1
j_call: TRBJ2-1

cdr3_nt: TGTGCCAGCAGCAAAGGGCATCACGGGACACCAATTGGAAACACCATATATTTT
cdr3_aa: CASSKGHHGTPIGNTIYF
d_call: NA
clone_size: NA
v_call: TRBV21-1
j_call: TRBJ1-3

cdr3_nt: TGTGCCAGCTCACTACGGACACCCGACCTCCTTGGAAACACCATATATTTT
cdr3_aa: CASSLRTPDLLGNTIYF
d_call: NA
clone_size: NA
v_call: TRBV18
j_call: TRBJ1-3

cdr3_nt: TGTGCCAGCAGCCCACCAGGACTAGCGGGAGGGCCAACAGATACGCAGTATTTT
cdr3_aa: CASSPPGLAGGPTDTQYF
d_call: TRBD2
clone_size: NA
v_call: TRBV7-3
j_call: TRBJ2-3

cdr3_nt: TGTGCCAGCTCTACGGGTGTCAATGAGCAGTTCTTC
cdr3_aa: CASSTGVNEQFF
d_call: NA
clone_size: NA
v_call: TRBV18
j_call: TRBJ2-1

cdr3_nt: TGTGCCAGCAGTGAATATCGTCACACTGAAGCTTTCTTT
cdr3_aa: CASSEYRHTEAFF
d_call: NA
clone_size: NA
v_call: TRBV2
j_call: TRBJ1-1

cdr3_nt: TGCAGCGTTGGACACCGAGGGAACACCGGGGAGCTGTTTTTT
cdr3_aa: CSVGHRGNTGELFF
d_call: NA
clone_size: NA
v_call: TRBV29-1
j_call: TRBJ2-2

cdr3_nt: TGTGCCAGCAGTTACCAGGAGCTCGGCTACACCTTC
cdr3_aa: CASSYQELGYTF
d_call: NA
clone_size: NA
v_call: TRBV28
j_call: TRBJ1-2

cdr3_nt: TGCAGCGTTCGGGCAGGGGATGAAAAACTGTTTTTT
cdr3_aa: CSVRAGDEKLFF
d_call: NA
clone_size: NA
v_call: TRBV29-1
j_call: TRBJ1-4

cdr3_nt: TGTGCCAGCTCACCATCGGGACTAGCGTACAATGAGCAGTTCTTC
cdr3_aa: CASSPSGLAYNEQFF
d_call: TRBD2
clone_size: NA
v_call: TRBV18
j_call: TRBJ2-1

cdr3_nt: TGTGCCAGCAGTTCCCCCGTGGGTTGGCAGCCCCAGCATTTT
cdr3_aa: CASSSPVGWQPQHF
d_call: NA
clone_size: NA
v_call: TRBV28
j_call: TRBJ1-5

cdr3_nt: TGTGCCAGCTCACCACGAAGGGGTTACGAGCAGTACTTC
cdr3_aa: CASSPRRGYEQYF
d_call: NA
clone_size: NA
v_call: TRBV18
j_call: TRBJ2-7

cdr3_nt: TGTGCCAGCAGCGACAGATGGACCGGGGAGCTGTTTTTT
cdr3_aa: CASSDRWTGELFF
d_call: NA
clone_size: NA
v_call: TRBV5-6
j_call: TRBJ2-2

cdr3_nt: TGTGCCAGCAGTTTACTAGCGGGAGGTGTGGAGACCCAGTACTTC
cdr3_aa: CASSLLAGGVETQYF
d_call: TRBD2
clone_size: NA
v_call: TRBV28
j_call: TRBJ2-5

cdr3_nt: TGTGCCAGCAGCGTAGGACTAGCGGGAGGGTCCTACGAGCAGTACTTC
cdr3_aa: CASSVGLAGGSYEQYF
d_call: TRBD2
clone_size: NA
v_call: TRBV9
j_call: TRBJ2-7

cdr3_nt: TGTGCCATCAGTAGTCAGGGGTTCAACACTGAAGCTTTCTTT
cdr3_aa: CAISSQGFNTEAFF
d_call: NA
clone_size: NA
v_call: TRBV10-3
j_call: TRBJ1-1

cdr3_nt: TGTGCCAGCCCGGGACAAAACATCCCCGGAGCTTTCTTT
cdr3_aa: CASPGQNIPGAFF
d_call: NA
clone_size: NA
v_call: TRBV6-1
j_call: TRBJ1-1

cdr3_nt: TGTGCCAGCTCAGAACAGGGAAATGAGCAGTTCTTC
cdr3_aa: CASSEQGNEQFF
d_call: NA
clone_size: NA
v_call: TRBV6-5
j_call: TRBJ2-1

cdr3_nt: TGTGCCAGCAGCGTCGGGTTTGAAGCGGACACCTACGAGCAGTACTTC
cdr3_aa: CASSVGFEADTYEQYF
d_call: NA
clone_size: once
v_call: TRBV9
j_call: TRBJ2-7

cdr3_nt: TGTGCCAGTAGTATAGCGGGAGATGACAATGAGCAGTTCTTC
cdr3_aa: CASSIAGDDNEQFF
d_call: NA
clone_size: NA
v_call: TRBV19
j_call: TRBJ2-1

cdr3_nt: TGTGCCAGCAGCTTGGACCCGATCAGGAGTGAAGCTTTCTTT
cdr3_aa: CASSLDPIRSEAFF
d_call: NA
clone_size: once
v_call: TRBV5-4
j_call: TRBJ1-1

cdr3_nt: TGCGCCAGCAGCCAGGTACCAGGGGGTAATTCACCCCTCCACTTT
cdr3_aa: CASSQVPGGNSPLHF
d_call: TRBD1
clone_size: NA
v_call: TRBV4-3
j_call: TRBJ1-6

cdr3_nt: TGTGCCAGCTCACCAGACAGGGTACAGCCCCAGCATTTT
cdr3_aa: CASSPDRVQPQHF
d_call: TRBD1
clone_size: NA
v_call: TRBV18
j_call: TRBJ1-5

cdr3_nt: TGTGCCAGCTCACGGGGGACGAATGAAAAACTGTTTTTT
cdr3_aa: CASSRGTNEKLFF
d_call: NA
clone_size: NA
v_call: TRBV18
j_call: TRBJ1-4

cdr3_nt: TGTGCCAGCAGCACGGGTTTTAGCAATCAGCCCCAGCATTTT
cdr3_aa: CASSTGFSNQPQHF
d_call: NA
clone_size: NA
v_call: TRBV5-6
j_call: TRBJ1-5

cdr3_nt: TGCGCCAGCAGCTTGGACGGGCGCGGGGGCAATCAGCCCCAGCATTTT
cdr3_aa: CASSLDGRGGNQPQHF
d_call: NA
clone_size: NA
v_call: TRBV5-1
j_call: TRBJ1-5

cdr3_nt: TGTGCCAGCAGTTTGGTTTCAGGGGAGACCCAGTACTTC
cdr3_aa: CASSLVSGETQYF
d_call: NA
clone_size: NA
v_call: TRBV27
j_call: TRBJ2-5

cdr3_nt: TGCGCCAGCAGCTTGGGTAACTCTGGAAACACCATATATTTT
cdr3_aa: CASSLGNSGNTIYF
d_call: NA
clone_size: NA
v_call: TRBV5-1
j_call: TRBJ1-3